Below, 16 T cell receptor beta chains from the same sample are listed, as sequenced in a study of shared clonotypes between healthy human individuals. The assay was immunoSEQ multiplex PCR, and TCRdb's table has in-frame clones only and misses some. This sample has some 2,000,000 clones; approximately 95% occur once, and the top ten carry roughly 0.13%. The source material was naive CD4+ T cells sorted from blood. This sample's subset: CD45RA+ positively selected. Receptors were obtained from a young man in good health.

This chain joins TRBV30 and TRBJ2-7; either TRBD1 or TRBD2 may fit D (6 bases each). Trimming pared 3 bases from V and 0 bases from J, leaving 15 bases between. Germline CDR1 reads GTSNPN; CDR2 reads SVGIG (reference sequence). The length of the CDR3 is 15 residues. The CDR3 sequence is CAWSVPEGGSYEQYF. Here the CDR3 DNA reads TGTGCCTGGAGCGTGCCTGAGGGGGGCTCCTACGAGCAGTACTTC.

The chain couples TRBV9 to TRBJ2-1; the match to TRBD2 covers 8 bases. V lost 3 bases to trimming and J lost 4 bases; unmatched junction nucleotides: 21. CDR3 length: 20 amino acids. CDR1 and CDR2 (germline): SGDLS, YYNGEE. This chain's CDR3 is CASSAPARPAGAEPYNEQFF. The CDR3 DNA is TGTGCCAGCAGCGCGCCAGCGCGCCCAGCGGGGGCCGAACCATACAATGAGCAGTTCTTC.

The chain employs TRBV6-5 and TRBJ1-2, with D possibly being TRBD1 (5 bases). The germline gives CDR1 MNHEY, CDR2 SVGAGI. CDR3 length equals 13 residues. The V end was cut by 5 bases, the J end by 1 base, with 8 bases between. The CDR3 DNA reads TGTGCCAGCAGTGTGGGGGTTAACTATGGCTACACCTTC. Amino acids: CASSVGVNYGYTF.

The chain couples TRBV9 to TRBJ2-3; D gene ambiguous. Germline V gene data show CDR1 as SGDLS and CDR2 as YYNGEE. The CDR3 runs 14 residues. V lost 0 bases and J lost 5, with 10 bases in between. The CDR3 region has the DNA TGTGCCAGCAGCGTAGTTGGGAAGCGAGATACGCAGTATTTT. Protein product: CASSVVGKRDTQYF.

J is TRBJ1-3 and V is TRBV4-3; tentatively, D is TRBD1 (5 bases). The length of the CDR3 is 17 residues. Germline lookup yields CDR1 LGHNA and CDR2 YSLEER. Trimming cost V 0 bases and J 0 bases, with 12 bases left between them. This CDR3 reads CASSQDHGQSSGNTIYF. The CDR3 bases are TGCGCCAGCAGCCAAGATCACGGACAAAGCTCTGGAAACACCATATATTTT.

The chain couples TRBV7-8 to TRBJ1-2; 10 positions agree with TRBD1. J was trimmed by 8 bases and V by 0 bases; bases with no gene match: 6. The germline gives CDR1 SGHVS, CDR2 FQNEAQ. This CDR3 contains 15 residues. The CDR3 DNA reads as TGTGCCAGCAGCTTAGCCCCGGGACAGGGGAACGGCTACACCTTC. It translates to CASSLAPGQGNGYTF. Full variable domain (rest looked up from reference TRBV7-8 and TRBJ1-2): GAGVSQSPRYKVAKRGQDVALRCDPISGHVSLFWYQQALGQGPEFLTYFQNEAQLDKSGLPSDRFFAERPEGSVSTLKIQRTQQEDSAVYLCASSLAPGQGNGYTFGSGTRLTVV.

This clone was seen once. The V and J genes are TRBV6-5 and TRBJ2-7; 7 bases fit TRBD2. V lost 0 bases to trimming and J lost 3 bases; unmatched junction nucleotides: 5. The length of the CDR3 is 15 residues. CDR1 is MNHEY and CDR2 is SVGAGI in the germline V gene. The DNA for the CDR3 is TGTGCCAGCAGTTACTCCAGCGGGAACAACTACGAGCAGTACTTC. Translation: CASSYSSGNNYEQYF.

The chain links TRBV6-6 to TRBJ2-7, with 7 bases aligning to TRBD1. Trimming removed 6 bases from V and 1 base from J; junction bases left unmatched: 3. The CDR3 runs 13 residues. CDR1 is MNHNY, CDR2 SVGAGI, per germline (reference sequence). Here the CDR3 DNA reads TGTGCCAGCAGCAACAGGGGTTCCTACGAGCAGTACTTC. This sequence encodes CASSNRGSYEQYF.

The genes are TRBV7-9 and TRBJ2-2, with TRBD1 matching 8 bases. Germline CDR1 reads SEHNR; CDR2 reads FQNEAQ (reference sequence). The trim removed 5 bases at V and 1 base at J, leaving 3 bases unmatched. The CDR3 loop spans 15 amino acids. CDR3 in DNA: TGTGCCAGCAGCGTTGGGACAGGGAACACCGGGGAGCTGTTTTTT. Protein product: CASSVGTGNTGELFF.

This chain joins TRBV28 and TRBJ1-1; the D gene is possibly TRBD1 (5 bases). The CDR3 runs to 16 residues. V was clipped by 5 bases and J by 5 bases, with 21 bases between them. Germline CDR1 and CDR2: MDHEN and SYDVKM. CDR3: CASSPGRTPRRTEAFF. CDR3 coding DNA: TGTGCCAGCAGTCCGGGACGCACCCCCCGGAGGACTGAAGCTTTCTTT.

In the case of this clone: Other DNA sequences in this specimen translate into the identical CDR3. The chain is built from TRBV6-6 and TRBJ2-7; 7 bases agree with TRBD1. Per germline, CDR1 MNHNY and CDR2 SVGAGI (reference sequence). V lost 9 bases, J lost 2 bases, and 4 bases stayed unmatched. The CDR3 is 12 amino acids. The CDR3 sequence: CASSTGTYEQYF. The CDR3 region has the DNA TGTGCCAGTTCGACAGGGACCTACGAGCAGTACTTC.

This sequence joins TRBV5-1 and TRBJ2-7; weak D call: TRBD1 (5 bases). The ends were cut back, 2 bases at V and 2 bases at J, with 23 bases in the middle. Germline CDR1 is SGHRS and CDR2 is YFSETQ. The CDR3 is made up of 18 amino acids. Here the CDR3 reads CASSLSRWHRKSTYEQYF. CDR3 nucleotide sequence: TGCGCCAGCAGCTTAAGCCGCTGGCACAGGAAATCTACCTACGAGCAGTACTTC.

This sequence joins TRBV21-1 and TRBJ1-5; no check of the table's D call, TRBD1, against the DNA was made. TRBV21-1 constitutes a pseudogene. This CDR3 contains 16 residues. The CDR3 sequence is CARPLGVLLSNQPQHF. As DNA, the CDR3 is TGTGCCAGGCCCCTAGGGGTCCTCCTTAGTAATCAGCCCCAGCATTTT.

A single count supports this clone. The genes are TRBV7-9 and TRBJ2-5; D not resolved. V lost 0 bases and J lost 3, with 8 bases in between. Germline assignment: CDR1 SEHNR and CDR2 FQNEAQ (reference sequence). This CDR3 has 14 amino acids. CDR3 nucleotides: TGTGCCAGCAGCTTAGCGCCGGCAGAAGAGACCCAGTACTTC. Translation gives CASSLAPAEETQYF.

On this clone: Other DNA variants within this sample encode the same CDR3. The CDR3 protein is CASSLGGAGNTIYF. CDR3 bases: TGCGCCAGTTCCCTGGGCGGAGCTGGAAACACCATATATTTT. The chain combines TRBV5-1 with TRBJ1-3, with no clear D. CDR1 and CDR2 from the germline V gene are SGHRS and YFSETQ. Trimming cost V 8 bases and J 2 bases, with 14 bases left between them. This CDR3 comprises 14 residues. The variable domain in full, with the rest retrieved from reference TRBV5-1 and TRBJ1-3, is KAGVTQTPRYLIKTRGQQVTLSCSPISGHRSVSWYQQTPGQGLQFLFEYFSETQRNKGNFPGRFSGRQFSNSRSEMNVSTLELGDSALYLCASSLGGAGNTIYFGEGSWLTVV.

The rearrangement links TRBV19 to TRBJ1-5; D is unclear. Germline V CDR1 and CDR2: LNHDA, SQIVND (reference sequence). The CDR3 is 15 residues long. V dropped 2 bases and J dropped 0 bases, with 8 bases sitting between them. CDR3 DNA sequence: TGTGCCAGTAGTATACAGGTTTCTAGCAATCAGCCCCAGCATTTT. The encoded protein is CASSIQVSSNQPQHF.